The 18 T cell receptor beta chains below all came from one sample that was sequenced in a study of tumor-infiltrating lymphocytes in primary liver carcinoma. Both blood RNA, taken from unsorted whole blood, and germline DNA were extracted. TCR beta cDNA came from about 500 ng total RNA, primed with a constant-region primer. For TCR beta, libraries were produced by three nested multiplex PCR rounds using slightly modified ARM-PCR. Forward primers for TRBV1-TRBV30 and a C-beta reverse primer served the first two PCR rounds, at roughly 10 cycles each. MiXCR, applied by TCRdb to the multiplex PCR reads, yields one record per CDR3 protein. The sample contains 300,000 to 400,000 distinct CDR3 sequences, about two thirds of which appear only once. The sample comprised peripheral blood. The receptors come from a man aged 35 to 55 with primary liver carcinoma and hepatitis B virus infection.

This clonotype was seen repeatedly, ten times or more. V and J are TRBV6-1 and TRBJ1-5; 7 bases are shared with TRBD1. Germline lookup yields CDR1 MNHNS and CDR2 SASEGT. The CDR3 is 14 residues long. V dropped 7 bases and J dropped 3; count of bases not matched to a gene: 6. DNA of the CDR3: TGTGCCAGCAAACTGACAGGGCTCAATCAGCCCCAGCATTTT. Residues: CASKLTGLNQPQHF.

The rearrangement uses TRBV14 and TRBJ2-7, with 11 bases aligning to TRBD2. The V gene end was trimmed by 4 bases and the J gene end by 7 bases; junction bases not matched to a gene: 12. CDR3 length: 16 amino acids. CDR1 and CDR2 from the germline V gene are SGHDN and FVKESK. The CDR3 here is CASSPGTSGGGKEQYF. The CDR3 bases are TGTGCCAGCAGCCCCGGGACTAGCGGAGGGGGGAAAGAGCAGTACTTC.

The chain joins TRBV11-2 to TRBJ2-1; 9 bases map to TRBD1. V was clipped by 5 bases and J by 13 bases; unmatched bases: 12. The CDR3 is 14 amino acids. CDR1 is SGHAT and CDR2 is FQNNGV in the germline V gene. For the CDR3, the DNA is TGTGCCAGCAGCCCCGGGACAGGGCATAGTGATCAGTTCTTC. This gives the protein CASSPGTGHSDQFF.

This sequence joins TRBV30 and TRBJ2-7, with 7 bases lining up with TRBD2. Per germline, CDR1 GTSNPN and CDR2 SVGIG (reference sequence). The ends lost 8 bases at V and 7 bases at J; junction bases unmatched: 17. CDR3 size: 14 residues. The CDR3 loop is CAREVLAVPGEQYF. CDR3 coding DNA: TGTGCCCGCGAGGTCCTAGCGGTCCCTGGGGAGCAGTACTTC.

This clonotype came up once. One end of the junction is discordant with germline, which a read error may explain. The V and J genes are TRBV11-2 and TRBJ2-3; D is uncertain. Germline V gene data show CDR1 as SGHAT and CDR2 as FQNNGV. This CDR3 is 15 amino acids long. The CDR3 nucleotides are TGTGCCAGCAGCTTAGTGAGCCCGGCTACGGATACTCAGTATTTT. It is translated as CASSLVSPATDTQYF.

This clonotype was seen repeatedly, ten times or more. The chain uses TRBV12-3 or TRBV12-4 and TRBJ2-1; 11 nucleotides match TRBD2. The CDR3 extends over 14 amino acids. Trimming at V came to 7 bases and at J to 9 bases, leaving 8 bases not matched to a gene. The DNA of the CDR3 is TGTGCCAGCAATCGACTAGCGGGATCGGTTGAGCAGTTCTTC. This gives the protein CASNRLAGSVEQFF.

A remark on this clonotype: The junction shows a germline mismatch at one end, possibly a read error. CDR3 DNA: TGTGCCAGCAGACGAACGGGCGGGGCCCCCAGAGAGGCCCAGTACTTC. It is translated as CASRRTGGAPREAQYF. J is TRBJ2-5 and V is TRBV12-3 or TRBV12-4, with D tentatively TRBD2 (6 bases). The CDR3 consists of 16 residues.

With respect to this clonotype: A much more abundant neighbour one base away suggests this may be a read error. The chain has TRBV5-1 and TRBJ2-7; 8 bases agree with TRBD1. The CDR3 spans 15 residues. Germline V lookup: CDR1 SGHRS, CDR2 YFSETQ. The CDR3 DNA reads TGCGCCAGCAGCTTGGAACCAGGGGGCGGCTACGAGCAGTGCTTC. Its translation is CASSLEPGGGYEQCF.

Worth noting for this clonotype: One end of the junction is discordant with germline, which a read error may explain. This rearrangement joins TRBV11-2 to TRBJ1-1; D ambiguous. This CDR3 is built from 14 residues. CDR1 is SGHAT and CDR2 is FQNNGV in the germline V gene. The CDR3 spells CASSSSSVGTEAFF. Here the CDR3 DNA reads TGTGCCAGCAGCTCGAGTTCAGTAGGCACTGAAGCTTTCTTC.

The V and J genes are TRBV5-1 and TRBJ2-7; D call uncertain. Germline V gene data show CDR1 as SGHRS and CDR2 as YFSETQ. Trimming left V 0 bases short and J 3 bases short, with 22 bases between. The CDR3 loop spans 18 amino acids. In nucleotides, the CDR3 is TGCGCCAGCAGCTTGGAGGCTATCGGGCCCGATAGTCTCTACGAGCAGTACTTC. Its translation is CASSLEAIGPDSLYEQYF.

This clonotype was observed many times. This chain joins TRBV5-4 and TRBJ1-6, with D uncertain. From germline, CDR1 is SGHNT and CDR2 YYREEE (reference sequence). Trimming cost V 3 bases and J 7 bases, with 17 bases left between them. This CDR3 has 16 amino acids. The CDR3 loop reads CASSSHPGPQNSPLHF. For the CDR3, the DNA is TGTGCCAGCAGCTCGCACCCCGGACCGCAGAATTCACCCCTCCACTTT.

The chain recombines TRBV6-5 with TRBJ2-6; D is unresolved. V was cut by 4 bases and J by 2 bases, with 9 bases left in between. Looked up from germline, CDR1 is MNHEY and CDR2 is SVGAGI. CDR3 length equals 15 residues. In DNA form, the CDR3 reads TGTGCCAGCAGTTCACATGGGGCTGGGGCCAACGTCCTGACTTTC. Translation gives CASSSHGAGANVLTF.

Regarding this clonotype: An end of the junction does not agree with germline; a read error may underlie this. The chain couples TRBV11-2 to TRBJ2-7; a weak D match, TRBD2 (6 bases). The CDR3 spans 15 residues. The germline V gene encodes CDR1 SGHAT and CDR2 FQNNGV. The CDR3 loop reads CASSRLARLSYEQYF. Written as DNA, the CDR3 is TGTGCCAGCAGCCGTCTAGCGAGGCTTTCCTACGAGCAATACTTC.

With regard to this clonotype: This clone may be a read error of a much larger clone one base away. This CDR3 fails to terminate in the conserved phenylalanine or tryptophan, so it likely reflects a read error. The rearrangement uses TRBV6-1 and TRBJ2-1; 7 positions match TRBD2. CDR3 length equals 15 residues. V was pared by 5 bases and J by 5 bases, with 9 bases of the junction left unmatched. The germline gives CDR1 MNHNS, CDR2 SASEGT. The CDR3 protein is CASSLSGTLNNEQFS. DNA of the CDR3: TGTGCCAGCAGTCTCAGCGGGACCCTAAACAATGAGCAGTTCTCC.

The chain is built from TRBV12-3 or TRBV12-4 and TRBJ2-7; TRBD1 agrees at 8 bases. This CDR3 comprises 15 residues. V lost 1 base, J lost 3 bases, and 5 bases stayed unmatched. In nucleotides, the CDR3 is TGTGCCAGCAGTTTAGGACAGGGGACGAACTACGAGCAGTACTTC. This codes for CASSLGQGTNYEQYF.

V usage is TRBV5-4 and J usage is TRBJ1-1, with no clear D. Trimming removed 0 bases from V and 0 bases from J, with 12 bases in between. This CDR3 spans 16 amino acids. CDR1 and CDR2 from the germline V gene are SGHNT and YYREEE (reference sequence). CDR3 in DNA: TGTGCCAGCAGCTTGGCCGAGACGGGAGTGAACACTGAAGCTTTCTTT. As protein: CASSLAETGVNTEAFF.

This clonotype was seen repeatedly, ten times or more. The chain combines TRBV10-3 with TRBJ2-1; possibly TRBD2 for D (6 bases). V was pared by 2 bases and J by 0 bases, with 8 bases between. Germline assignment: CDR1 ENHRY and CDR2 SYGVKD. The CDR3 runs to 15 residues. Written as DNA, the CDR3 is TGTGCCATCAGTGAGCGGGAGAGCTCCTACAATGAGCAGTTCTTC. Protein sequence: CAISERESSYNEQFF.

The genes are TRBV7-9 and TRBJ2-7, with D tentatively TRBD1 (5 bases). Germline CDR1 and CDR2: SEHNR and FQNEAQ (reference sequence). V shed 9 bases and J shed 2 bases, with 17 bases lying between them. The CDR3 is made up of 14 amino acids. The CDR3 loop reads CASVDSLGAYEQYF. The DNA of the CDR3 is TGTGCCAGTGTCGACAGTCTTGGAGCCTACGAGCAGTACTTC.